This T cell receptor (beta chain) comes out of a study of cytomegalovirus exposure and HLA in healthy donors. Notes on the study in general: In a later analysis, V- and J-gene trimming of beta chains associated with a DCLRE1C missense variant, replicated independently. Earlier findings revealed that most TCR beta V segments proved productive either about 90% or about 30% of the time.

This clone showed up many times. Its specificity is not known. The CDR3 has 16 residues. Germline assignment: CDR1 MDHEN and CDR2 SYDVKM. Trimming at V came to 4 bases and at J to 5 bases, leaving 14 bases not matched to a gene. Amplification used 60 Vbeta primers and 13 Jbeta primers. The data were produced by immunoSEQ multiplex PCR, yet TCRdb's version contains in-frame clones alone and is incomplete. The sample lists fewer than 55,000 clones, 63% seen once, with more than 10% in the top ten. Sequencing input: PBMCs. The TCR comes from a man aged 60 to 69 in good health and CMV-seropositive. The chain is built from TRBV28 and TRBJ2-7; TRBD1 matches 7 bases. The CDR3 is CASSSHGLGGRDEQYF. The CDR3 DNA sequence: TGTGCCAGCAGTTCACACGGATTAGGGGGCCGGGACGAGCAGTACTTC.